The clone carrying this T cell receptor beta chain was recorded a few times. The sample originates from a study of T cells in Graves' hyperthyroidism and ophthalmopathy. Diagnostic assessment was based on clinical symptoms, serum thyroxine and TRAb, thyroid ultrasound and orbital computed tomography. Germline lookup yields CDR1 LNHNV and CDR2 YYDKDF (reference sequence). Trimming removed 0 bases at V and 4 bases at J, with 12 bases between. The CDR3 runs 15 residues. Amplified TCR beta CDR3 regions came from RNA transcripts. HTBI primers were used for first-round RT-PCR of the TCR CDR3. TCRdb ran MiXCR on the multiplex PCR reads and lists one entry per CDR3 protein. This table holds about 380,000 distinct CDR3 sequences, about 14% found once.

The rearrangement uses TRBV15 and TRBJ1-2; maybe TRBD1 (6 bases). This TCR came from a man younger than 45 with Graves' hyperthyroidism that later progressed to Graves' ophthalmopathy. The source material was blood. The CDR3 spells CATSRDRDTRYGYTF. The DNA for the CDR3 is TGTGCCACCAGCAGAGATAGGGACACCCGCTATGGCTACACCTTC. The whole variable domain, remainder taken from reference TRBV15 and TRBJ1-2, is DAMVIQNPRYQVTQFGKPVTLSCSQTLNHNVMYWYQQKSSQAPKLLFHYYDKDFNNEADTPDNFQSRRPNTSFCFLDIRSPGLGDTAMYLCATSRDRDTRYGYTFGSGTRLTVV.